This T cell receptor (beta chain) was profiled in a study of CD8 T cell repertoires and HIV-1 epitope variants. Here immunoSEQ multiplex PCR was the method, and the copy in TCRdb shows in-frame clones only, minus some. The sample includes about 5,000 clones, around 63% seen only once; the top ten take roughly 43%. Points on this clone: Its antigen is not known.

The germline V gene has CDR1 SGHAT and CDR2 FQNNGV. The CDR3 covers 13 residues. Trimming left V 5 bases short and J 1 base short, with 8 bases between. This sequence was found in a male donor with HIV. The source material was cultured CD8+ T cells derived from PBMCs. The chain recombines TRBV11-2 with TRBJ1-1; weak D call: TRBD1 (5 bases). The CDR3 is CASSGTPNTEAFF. The CDR3 nucleotides are TGTGCCAGCAGCGGGACCCCGAACACTGAAGCTTTCTTT.